This T cell receptor (beta chain) was documented in a study of regulatory T cells in long-lasting Graves disease. There are a few counts of this clonotype. Its antigen is still unknown. General study findings and limits: Accuracy may have been reduced by the small sample size. Newly diagnosed disease favored TRBV20-1 and TRBJ2-1 over persistent disease.

Specified time point: newly diagnosed GD, antithyroid drugs for less than 3 months. PBMC RNA served as the TCR library source. With EDTA tubes as the receptacles, 7 to 9 milliliters of peripheral blood were drawn. Both iRepertoire HTBI primers and Arm-PCR of CDR3 regions were used to build the TCR beta libraries. TCRdb redid the calling of the multiplex PCR reads with MiXCR, one entry per CDR3 protein. This sample has fewer than 500,000 distinct CDR3 sequences, with 15% to 20% found just once. Deletions cut 2 bases from V and 2 bases from J, with 10 bases between. Germline CDR1 is MDHEN and CDR2 is SYDVKM. The CDR3 loop spans 15 amino acids. A further study also used this sample, focusing on T cells in Graves' hyperthyroidism and ophthalmopathy. This second report adds: Most thyroid clonotypes with frequency above 0.001 were detected in blood.

This sample comprised peripheral blood mononuclear cells (PBMCs), obtained at new diagnosis, from a patient treated with antithyroid drugs. The receptor was isolated from a man aged 40-49 years with Graves disease. The chain joins TRBV28 to TRBJ2-1; tentative D call: TRBD1 (7 bases). CDR3 protein: CASSLAGQTYNEQFF. In nucleotides, the CDR3 is TGTGCCAGCAGTTTAGCGGGACAGACCTACAATGAGCAGTTCTTC.